This T cell receptor beta chain was obtained from a study of control samples from healthy donors and cancer patients. The data were produced by immunoSEQ multiplex PCR, yet TCRdb's version contains in-frame clones alone and is incomplete. In the table there are 80,000 or so clones, roughly 92% of which are singletons. V lost 1 base and J lost 9, with 10 bases in between. Germline V gives CDR1 SGHAT, CDR2 FQNNGV. This CDR3 has 13 residues. Input material: blood. The chain combines TRBV11-2 with TRBJ2-1; D uncertain. The receptor was derived from a middle-aged woman in good health. DNA of the CDR3: TGTGCCAGCAGCTTAGCCCTCTCAGGTGAGCAGTTCTTC. Its protein is CASSLALSGEQFF. Full variable domain (missing parts from reference TRBV11-2 and TRBJ2-1): EAGVAQSPRYKIIEKRQSVAFWCNPISGHATLYWYQQILGQGPKLLIQFQNNGVVDDSQLPKDRFSAERLKGVDSTLKIQPAKLEDSAVYLCASSLALSGEQFFGPGTRLTVL.